This TCR beta chain was sequenced in a study of blood T cell repertoires in COVID-19. The overall study: Sites across the United States, Italy and Spain contributed samples from acute and convalescent COVID-19. PBMCs, B-cell-depleted T cells, or T cells were the source of the cDNA or gDNA that made up the material.

The germline V and J ends were trimmed by 3 bases and 7 bases, with 8 bases remaining between them. The germline V gene encodes CDR1 SGDLS and CDR2 YYNGEE. The CDR3 contains 12 residues. In assigning cohorts, the study relied on participant-reported clinical history. For recovered donors of Cohort 3, there were two negative PCRs, clearance, or symptom resolution. TCRdb keeps only in-frame clones here, not all; method: immunoSEQ multiplex PCR. The repertoire holds about 370,000 clones, with 80% to 90% as singletons. This TCR derives from a young man who had recovered from COVID-19. Sequenced sample: PBMCs or T cells enriched from blood (not recorded which). This chain connects TRBV9 to TRBJ1-3; D is unresolved. CDR3 DNA: TGTGCCAGCAGCGCCCAGTTTAACACCATATATTTT. Protein product: CASSAQFNTIYF.